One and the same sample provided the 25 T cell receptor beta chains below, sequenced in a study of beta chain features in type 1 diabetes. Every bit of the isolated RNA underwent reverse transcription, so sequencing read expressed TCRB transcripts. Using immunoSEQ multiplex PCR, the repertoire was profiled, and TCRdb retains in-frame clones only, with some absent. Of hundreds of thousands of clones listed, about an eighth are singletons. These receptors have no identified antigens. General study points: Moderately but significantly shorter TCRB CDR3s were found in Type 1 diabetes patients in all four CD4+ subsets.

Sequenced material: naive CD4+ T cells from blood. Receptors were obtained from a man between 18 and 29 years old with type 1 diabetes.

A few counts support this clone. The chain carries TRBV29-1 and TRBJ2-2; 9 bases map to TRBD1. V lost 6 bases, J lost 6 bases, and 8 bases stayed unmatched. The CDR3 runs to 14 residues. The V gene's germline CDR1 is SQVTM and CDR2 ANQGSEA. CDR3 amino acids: CSVPGTGRPGELFF. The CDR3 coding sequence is TGCAGCGTCCCCGGGACAGGGCGACCCGGGGAGCTGTTTTTT.

The CDR3 protein is CAWSRRVGEQFF. DNA of the CDR3: TGTGCCTGGAGTAGGAGGGTAGGTGAGCAGTTCTTC. This sequence joins TRBV30 and TRBJ2-1; D is perhaps TRBD2 (6 bases). The CDR3 contains 12 residues. V lost 2 bases to trimming and J lost 9 bases, with 11 bases between them. CDR1 and CDR2 from the germline V gene are GTSNPN and SVGIG (reference sequence).

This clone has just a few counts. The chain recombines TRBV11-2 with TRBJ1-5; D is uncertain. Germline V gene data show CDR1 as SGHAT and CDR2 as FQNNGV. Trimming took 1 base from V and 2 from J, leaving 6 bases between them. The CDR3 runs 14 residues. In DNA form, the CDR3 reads TGTGCCAGCAGCTTAGGATTGGGCAATCAGCCCCAGCATTTT. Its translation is CASSLGLGNQPQHF.

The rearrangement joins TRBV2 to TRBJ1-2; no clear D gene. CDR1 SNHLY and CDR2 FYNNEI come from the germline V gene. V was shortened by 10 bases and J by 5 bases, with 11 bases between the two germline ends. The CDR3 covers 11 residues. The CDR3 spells CATPSGYGYTF. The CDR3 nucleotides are TGTGCCACCCCCTCTGGGTATGGCTACACCTTC.

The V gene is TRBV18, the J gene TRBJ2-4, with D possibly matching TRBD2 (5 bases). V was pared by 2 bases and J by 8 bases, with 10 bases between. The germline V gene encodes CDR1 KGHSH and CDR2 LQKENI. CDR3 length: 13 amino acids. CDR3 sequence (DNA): TGTGCCAGCTCACCAGCAAGGGAGCACATTCAGTACTTC. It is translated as CASSPAREHIQYF.

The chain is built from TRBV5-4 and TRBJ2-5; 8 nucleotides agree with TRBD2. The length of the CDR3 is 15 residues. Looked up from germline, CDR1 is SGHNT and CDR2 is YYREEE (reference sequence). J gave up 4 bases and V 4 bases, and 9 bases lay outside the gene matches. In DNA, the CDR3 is TGTGCCAGCAGCCTGCTCCCGAGCGGGGGAGAGACCCAGTACTTC. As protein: CASSLLPSGGETQYF.

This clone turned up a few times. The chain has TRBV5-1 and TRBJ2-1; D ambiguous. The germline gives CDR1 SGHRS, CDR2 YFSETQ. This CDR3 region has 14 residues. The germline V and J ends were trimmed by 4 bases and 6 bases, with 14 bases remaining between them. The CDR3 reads CASSAAAAINEQFF. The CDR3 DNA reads TGCGCCAGCAGCGCCGCGGCGGCCATCAATGAGCAGTTCTTC. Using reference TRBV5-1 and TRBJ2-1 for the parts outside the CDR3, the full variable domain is KAGVTQTPRYLIKTRGQQVTLSCSPISGHRSVSWYQQTPGQGLQFLFEYFSETQRNKGNFPGRFSGRQFSNSRSEMNVSTLELGDSALYLCASSAAAAINEQFFGPGTRLTVL.

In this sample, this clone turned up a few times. The CDR3 loop is CASSLAVTTDTQYF. DNA of the CDR3: TGCGCCAGCAGCTTGGCAGTTACCACAGATACGCAGTATTTT. The V gene is TRBV5-1, the J gene TRBJ2-3; D is ambiguous. V lost 0 bases to trimming and J lost 2 bases, with 7 bases between them. CDR1 and CDR2 (germline): SGHRS, YFSETQ. There are 14 residues in the CDR3. Based on the CDR3 plus reference TRBV5-1 and TRBJ2-3, the full variable domain is KAGVTQTPRYLIKTRGQQVTLSCSPISGHRSVSWYQQTPGQGLQFLFEYFSETQRNKGNFPGRFSGRQFSNSRSEMNVSTLELGDSALYLCASSLAVTTDTQYFGPGTRLTVL.

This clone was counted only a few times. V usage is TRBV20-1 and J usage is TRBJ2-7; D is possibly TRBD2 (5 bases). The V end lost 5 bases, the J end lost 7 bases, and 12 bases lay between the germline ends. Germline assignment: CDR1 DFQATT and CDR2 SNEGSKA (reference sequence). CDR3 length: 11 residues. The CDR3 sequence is CSASRVLEQYF. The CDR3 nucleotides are TGCAGTGCTTCGCGGGTTCTGGAGCAGTACTTC.

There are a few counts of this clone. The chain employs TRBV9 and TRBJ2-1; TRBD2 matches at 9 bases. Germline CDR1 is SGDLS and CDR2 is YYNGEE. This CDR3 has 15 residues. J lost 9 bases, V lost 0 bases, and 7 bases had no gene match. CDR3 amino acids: CASSVEGTSRIEQFF. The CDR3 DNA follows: TGTGCCAGCAGCGTAGAGGGGACTAGCCGGATTGAGCAGTTCTTC.

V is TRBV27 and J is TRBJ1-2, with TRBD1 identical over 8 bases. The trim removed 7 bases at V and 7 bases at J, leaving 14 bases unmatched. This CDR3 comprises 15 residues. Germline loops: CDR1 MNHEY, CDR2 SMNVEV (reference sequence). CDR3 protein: CASNPKQTGVGGYTF. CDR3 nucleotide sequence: TGTGCCAGCAACCCAAAGCAGACAGGGGTTGGTGGCTACACCTTC.

CDR3 amino acids: CASSPWGNTEAFF. The CDR3, as DNA: TGTGCCAGCAGCCCGTGGGGGAACACTGAAGCTTTCTTT. This chain uses TRBV7-3 with TRBJ1-1; no definite D call. Germline values: CDR1 SGHTA, CDR2 FQGTGA. The CDR3 has 13 residues. V was shortened by 5 bases and J by 1 base, with 8 bases between the two germline ends.

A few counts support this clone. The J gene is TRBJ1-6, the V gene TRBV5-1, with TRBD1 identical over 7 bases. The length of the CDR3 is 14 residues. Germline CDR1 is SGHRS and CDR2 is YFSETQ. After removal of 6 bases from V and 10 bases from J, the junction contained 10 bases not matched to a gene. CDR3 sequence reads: CASTEGPTGSPLHF. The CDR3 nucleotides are TGCGCCAGCACCGAGGGTCCGACAGGGTCACCCCTCCACTTT.

Written as DNA, the CDR3 is TGTGCCAGCAGTCAGGGGGCGTCCACTGAAGCTTTCTTT. This translates into CASSQGASTEAFF. The chain has TRBV6-5 and TRBJ1-1, with 8 bases aligning to TRBD1. The CDR3 totals 13 residues. Per the germline V gene, CDR1 is MNHEY and CDR2 is SVGAGI. The junction had 3 bases not matched to a gene; V was cut back by 5 bases and J by 4 bases.

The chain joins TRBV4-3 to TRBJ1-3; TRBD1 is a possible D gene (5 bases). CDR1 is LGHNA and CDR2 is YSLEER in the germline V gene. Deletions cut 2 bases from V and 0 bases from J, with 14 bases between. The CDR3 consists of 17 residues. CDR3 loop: CASSQIGGGSSGNTIYF. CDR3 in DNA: TGCGCCAGCAGCCAAATCGGCGGGGGAAGCTCTGGAAACACCATATATTTT.

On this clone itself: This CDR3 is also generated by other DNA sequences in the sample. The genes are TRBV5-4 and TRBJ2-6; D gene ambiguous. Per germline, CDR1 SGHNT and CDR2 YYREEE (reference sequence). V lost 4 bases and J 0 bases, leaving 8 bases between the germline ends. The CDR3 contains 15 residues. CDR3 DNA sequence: TGTGCCAGCAGCCTGGGTGGCTCTGGGGCCAACGTCCTGACTTTC. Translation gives CASSLGGSGANVLTF.

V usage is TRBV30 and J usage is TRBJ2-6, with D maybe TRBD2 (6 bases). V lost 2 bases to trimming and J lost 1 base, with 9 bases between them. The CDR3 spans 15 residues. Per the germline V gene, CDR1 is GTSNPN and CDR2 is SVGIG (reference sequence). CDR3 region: CAWSLGTSGANVLTF. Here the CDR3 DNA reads TGTGCCTGGAGTCTTGGGACTTCTGGGGCCAACGTCCTGACTTTC.

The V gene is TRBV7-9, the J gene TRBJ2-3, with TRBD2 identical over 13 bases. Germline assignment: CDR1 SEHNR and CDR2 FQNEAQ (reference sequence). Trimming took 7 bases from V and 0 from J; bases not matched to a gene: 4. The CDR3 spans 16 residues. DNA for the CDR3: TGTGCCAGCAACGAACTAGCGGGAGGGAGCACAGATACGCAGTATTTT. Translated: CASNELAGGSTDTQYF.

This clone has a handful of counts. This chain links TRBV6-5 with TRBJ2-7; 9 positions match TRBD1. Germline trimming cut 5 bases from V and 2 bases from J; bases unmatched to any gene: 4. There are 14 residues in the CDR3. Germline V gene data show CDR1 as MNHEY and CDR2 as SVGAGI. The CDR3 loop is CASSKGQGAYEQYF. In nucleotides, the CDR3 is TGTGCCAGCAGTAAGGGACAGGGAGCCTACGAGCAGTACTTC.

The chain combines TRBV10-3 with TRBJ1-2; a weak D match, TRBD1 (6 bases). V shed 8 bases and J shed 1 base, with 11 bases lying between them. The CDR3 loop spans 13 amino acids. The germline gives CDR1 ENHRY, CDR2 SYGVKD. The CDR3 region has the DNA TGTGCCATCGTCAGGGACATTAACTATGGCTACACCTTC. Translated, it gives CAIVRDINYGYTF.

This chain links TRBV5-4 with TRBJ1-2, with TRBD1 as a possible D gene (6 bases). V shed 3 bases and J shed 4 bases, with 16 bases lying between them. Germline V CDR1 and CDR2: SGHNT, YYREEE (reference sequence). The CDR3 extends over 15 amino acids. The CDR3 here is CASSSLRGAGYGYTF. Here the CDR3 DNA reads TGTGCCAGCAGCTCGCTGAGGGGGGCGGGCTATGGCTACACCTTC. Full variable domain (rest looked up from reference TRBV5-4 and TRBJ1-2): ETGVTQSPTHLIKTRGQQVTLRCSSQSGHNTVSWYQQALGQGPQFIFQYYREEENGRGNFPPRFSGLQFPNYSSELNVNALELDDSALYLCASSSLRGAGYGYTFGSGTRLTVV.

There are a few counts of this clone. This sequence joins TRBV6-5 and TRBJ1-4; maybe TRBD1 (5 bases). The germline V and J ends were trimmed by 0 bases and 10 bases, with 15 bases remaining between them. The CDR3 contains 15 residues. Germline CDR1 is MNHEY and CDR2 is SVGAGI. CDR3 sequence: CASSYSDPGERKLFF. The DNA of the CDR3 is TGTGCCAGCAGTTACTCAGACCCGGGGGAGAGAAAACTGTTTTTT.

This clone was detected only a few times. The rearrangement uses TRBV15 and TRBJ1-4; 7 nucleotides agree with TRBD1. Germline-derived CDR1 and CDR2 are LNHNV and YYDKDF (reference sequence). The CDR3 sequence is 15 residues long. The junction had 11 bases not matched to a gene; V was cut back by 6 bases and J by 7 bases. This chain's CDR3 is CATRPTGTAGEKLFF. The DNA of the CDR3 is TGTGCCACCAGACCTACCGGGACAGCGGGTGAAAAACTGTTTTTT.

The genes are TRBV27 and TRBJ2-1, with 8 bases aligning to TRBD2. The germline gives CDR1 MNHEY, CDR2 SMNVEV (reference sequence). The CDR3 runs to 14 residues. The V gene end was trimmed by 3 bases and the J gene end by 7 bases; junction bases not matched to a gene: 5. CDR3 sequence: CASSFRTSSNEQFF. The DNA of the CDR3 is TGTGCCAGCAGTTTCCGGACTAGCAGTAATGAGCAGTTCTTC.

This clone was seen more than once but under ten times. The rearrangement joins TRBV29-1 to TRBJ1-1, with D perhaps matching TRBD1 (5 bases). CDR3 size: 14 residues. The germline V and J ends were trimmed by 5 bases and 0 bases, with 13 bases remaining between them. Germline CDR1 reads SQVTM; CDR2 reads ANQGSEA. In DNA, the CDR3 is TGCAGCGTTACAGGATTAGCCCTGAACACTGAAGCTTTCTTT. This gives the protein CSVTGLALNTEAFF.